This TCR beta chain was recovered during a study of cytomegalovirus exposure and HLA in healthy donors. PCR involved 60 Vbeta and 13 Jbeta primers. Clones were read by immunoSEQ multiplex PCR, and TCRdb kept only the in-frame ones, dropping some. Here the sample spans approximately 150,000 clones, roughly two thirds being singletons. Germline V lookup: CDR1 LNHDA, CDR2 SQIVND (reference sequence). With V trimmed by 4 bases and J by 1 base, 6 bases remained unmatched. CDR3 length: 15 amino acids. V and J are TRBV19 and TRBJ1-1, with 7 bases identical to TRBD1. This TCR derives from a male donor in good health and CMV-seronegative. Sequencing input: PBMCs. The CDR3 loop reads CASSTRDSGNTEAFF. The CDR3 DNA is TGTGCCAGTAGTACCCGGGACAGCGGGAACACTGAAGCTTTCTTT.